Below, 30 T cell receptor beta chains from the same sample are listed, as sequenced in a study of T-cell memory formation after mild COVID-19. TCRdb re-analysed the 5' RACE reads in MiXCR, keeping a single row per CDR3 protein. The table has 90,000 to 120,000 distinct CDR3 sequences, approximately 15% seen once. Sample: PBMCs or a T cell subset sorted from them (not recorded which). These receptors came from a man in his late teens or twenties who had mild COVID-19 (a few samples of this study predate the infection). Cell type and time point are not known.

This clonotype was picked up many times. The chain combines TRBV14 with TRBJ1-1, with 7 nucleotides matching TRBD1. The CDR3 length is 15 residues. V lost 4 bases, J lost 7 bases, and 12 bases stayed unmatched. The germline V gene has CDR1 SGHDN and CDR2 FVKESK. The CDR3 reads CASSLGGGLAREAFF. Written as DNA, the CDR3 is TGTGCCAGCAGCCTAGGAGGGGGCTTAGCCCGTGAAGCTTTCTTT.

This clonotype is medium-sized within its sample. The chain's CDR3 is CASSQDNSPGDTQYF. The CDR3 coding sequence is TGCGCCAGCAGCCAAGATAACTCGCCGGGGGATACGCAGTATTTT. The V and J genes are TRBV4-3 and TRBJ2-3, with a possible D match to TRBD2 (5 bases). The germline V gene has CDR1 LGHNA and CDR2 YSLEER. The CDR3 spans 15 residues. V dropped 0 bases and J dropped 6 bases, with 13 bases sitting between them.

V is TRBV7-9 and J is TRBJ1-5; D is undetermined. Trimming removed 5 bases from V and 2 bases from J, with 4 bases in between. The CDR3 extends over 12 amino acids. From germline, CDR1 is SEHNR and CDR2 FQNEAQ (reference sequence). In DNA form, the CDR3 reads TGTGCCAGCAGCCAGGGCAATCAGCCCCAGCATTTT. The encoded protein is CASSQGNQPQHF.

A few counts support this clonotype. The rearrangement links TRBV12-3 or TRBV12-4 to TRBJ2-2; 12 bases are shared with TRBD2. V shed 3 bases and J 6 bases; nucleotides not matched to a gene: 5. This CDR3 is built from 16 residues. CDR3 sequence (DNA): TGTGCCAGCAGTTTTCGGCTAGCGGGGGGGCCCGGGGAGCTGTTTTTT. Translated, it gives CASSFRLAGGPGELFF.

V usage is TRBV5-1 and J usage is TRBJ2-3; D ambiguous. Germline V gives CDR1 SGHRS, CDR2 YFSETQ. The CDR3 has 15 amino acids. V was shortened by 0 bases and J by 2 bases, with 10 bases between the two germline ends. CDR3 in amino acids: CASSLVSRFTDTQYF. The DNA of the CDR3 is TGCGCCAGCAGCTTGGTATCTCGATTCACAGATACGCAGTATTTT.

This clonotype was observed a few times. The chain links TRBV9 to TRBJ2-7, with unresolved D. Germline CDR1 reads SGDLS; CDR2 reads YYNGEE. Trimming stripped 2 bases from V and 1 base from J, with 10 bases between. The CDR3 is 14 amino acids. The CDR3 sequence: CASSVGLASYEQYF. CDR3 coding DNA: TGTGCCAGCAGCGTCGGCTTGGCTTCCTACGAGCAGTACTTC.

In its sample, this clonotype was seen many times. This rearrangement joins TRBV12-5 to TRBJ1-1; D is perhaps TRBD1 (5 bases). CDR3 length: 14 amino acids. Trimming removed 7 bases at V and 6 bases at J, with 18 bases between. Germline CDR1 LGHNT, CDR2 FRNRAP. The CDR3 sequence: CASVGPGEVAEAFF. The CDR3 bases are TGTGCTAGTGTTGGGCCGGGGGAGGTCGCTGAAGCTTTCTTT.

The chain uses TRBV19 and TRBJ1-5; no clear D. Trimming pared 6 bases from V and 4 bases from J, leaving 7 bases between. In germline, CDR1 is LNHDA, CDR2 SQIVND (reference sequence). This CDR3 is 12 amino acids long. CDR3 in amino acids: CASRRGNQPQHF. The CDR3 coding sequence is TGTGCCAGTAGGCGCGGGAATCAGCCCCAGCATTTT.

The genes are TRBV6-2 or TRBV6-3 and TRBJ2-7; no definite D call. This CDR3 comprises 10 residues. Germline V gene sequence: CDR1 MNHEY, CDR2 SVGEGT. V lost 8 bases to trimming and J lost 2 bases, with 4 bases between them. The CDR3 coding sequence is TGTGCCAGCGGGACCTACGAGCAGTACTTC. Amino acid sequence: CASGTYEQYF.

This chain links TRBV6-1 with TRBJ2-7; 7 nucleotides line up with TRBD2. This CDR3 has 14 residues. Germline V gives CDR1 MNHNS, CDR2 SASEGT. Losses at the gene ends were 0 bases for V and 3 bases for J; bases not matched to a gene: 2. In nucleotides, the CDR3 is TGTGCCAGCAGTGAAGCGGGAGGGCACTACGAGCAGTACTTC. The encoded protein is CASSEAGGHYEQYF.

This chain joins TRBV15 and TRBJ2-1; D is undetermined. The length of the CDR3 is 16 residues. CDR1 LNHNV and CDR2 YYDKDF come from the germline V gene (reference sequence). The V end lost 0 bases, the J end lost 3 bases, and 12 bases lay between the germline ends. CDR3 sequence (DNA): TGTGCCACCAGCAGAGATGGGTCAGTGGGCTACAATGAGCAGTTCTTC. Translating gives CATSRDGSVGYNEQFF.

This clonotype was seen a few times. J is TRBJ2-1 and V is TRBV5-1, with 9 positions matching TRBD1. The germline CDR1 and CDR2 sequences are SGHRS and YFSETQ. This CDR3 is built from 14 residues. The ends lost 5 bases at V and 8 bases at J; junction bases unmatched: 8. CDR3 bases: TGCGCCAGCAGGCCGGGACAGGGTTACGATGAGCAGTTCTTC. Encoded protein: CASRPGQGYDEQFF. The entire variable domain, with the rest obtained from reference TRBV5-1 and TRBJ2-1, is as follows: KAGVTQTPRYLIKTRGQQVTLSCSPISGHRSVSWYQQTPGQGLQFLFEYFSETQRNKGNFPGRFSGRQFSNSRSEMNVSTLELGDSALYLCASRPGQGYDEQFFGPGTRLTVL.

This clonotype has a count of ten or more. The chain is built from TRBV19 and TRBJ1-2, with D perhaps matching TRBD1 (6 bases). With 9 bases removed from V and 8 bases from J, the gap between germline ends came to 16 bases. This CDR3 is 12 amino acids long. CDR1 and CDR2 from the germline V gene are LNHDA and SQIVND (reference sequence). This CDR3 reads CASRTAATGYTF. The DNA of the CDR3 is TGTGCCAGCAGGACAGCCGCTACAGGCTACACCTTC. The whole variable domain, filled in from reference TRBV19 and TRBJ1-2, reads DGGITQSPKYLFRKEGQNVTLSCEQNLNHDAMYWYRQDPGQGLRLIYYSQIVNDFQKGDIAEGYSVSREKKESFPLTVTSAQKNPTAFYLCASRTAATGYTFGSGTRLTVV.

V gene TRBV6-1 combines with J gene TRBJ2-3; TRBD1 matches 8 bases. The germline V gene has CDR1 MNHNS and CDR2 SASEGT. CDR3 length: 15 residues. J was trimmed by 2 bases and V by 2 bases; bases with no gene match: 3. The CDR3 DNA reads TGTGCCAGCAGTGAAACAGGGGGGTACACAGATACGCAGTATTTT. Residues: CASSETGGYTDTQYF.

The rearrangement uses TRBV20-1 and TRBJ2-7, with D possibly being TRBD2 (6 bases). Germline values: CDR1 DFQATT, CDR2 SNEGSKA (reference sequence). The V end lost 4 bases, the J end lost 0 bases, and 10 bases lay between the germline ends. The CDR3 length is 13 residues. The CDR3 loop reads CSAKGTGSYEQYV. The CDR3 DNA sequence: TGCAGTGCTAAGGGGACTGGCTCCTACGAGCAGTACGTC.

This clonotype came up a few times. This chain joins TRBV6-2 or TRBV6-3 and TRBJ1-2, with TRBD1 identical over 8 bases. This CDR3 comprises 17 residues. V shed 2 bases and J 1 base; nucleotides not matched to a gene: 9. CDR1 is MNHEY, CDR2 SVGEGT, per germline. CDR3 loop: CASSYLRDRRLNYGYTF. In DNA form, the CDR3 reads TGTGCCAGCAGTTACCTCAGGGACAGGAGACTTAACTATGGCTACACCTTC.

The chain carries TRBV11-2 and TRBJ1-2; 8 nucleotides agree with TRBD1. CDR3 size: 15 residues. With 5 bases clipped from V and 4 bases from J, the junction kept 9 bases outside the gene matches. CDR1 is SGHAT, CDR2 FQNNGV, per germline. The CDR3 DNA follows: TGTGCCAGCAGCCCCGCCGGACAGGGATTCTATGGCTACACCTTC. Translated, it gives CASSPAGQGFYGYTF.

This clonotype showed up many times. The chain is built from TRBV12-3 or TRBV12-4 and TRBJ2-1; the match to TRBD1 covers 10 bases. The CDR3 length is 14 residues. With 6 bases clipped from V and 10 bases from J, the junction kept 9 bases outside the gene matches. The CDR3 reads CASRPRGQGNEQFF. The CDR3 DNA is TGTGCCAGCAGGCCCAGGGGACAGGGGAACGAGCAGTTCTTC.

In its sample, this clonotype was seen a few times. This chain links TRBV7-8 with TRBJ1-6; D is possibly TRBD1 (5 bases). V gave up 4 bases and J gave up 7 bases, with 14 bases separating them. CDR3 length: 15 residues. The germline V gene encodes CDR1 SGHVS and CDR2 FQNEAQ. The CDR3 DNA reads as TGTGCCAGCAGCTCCCCGGGGCCGGTAAATTCACCCCTCCACTTT. It yields the protein CASSSPGPVNSPLHF.

This chain links TRBV19 with TRBJ2-1, with a weak D call TRBD2 (6 bases). The germline V gene has CDR1 LNHDA and CDR2 SQIVND (reference sequence). Trimming stripped 5 bases from V and 4 bases from J, with 9 bases between. The CDR3 consists of 13 residues. For the CDR3, the DNA is TGTGCCAGTAGTGTTGGAGGGTACAATGAGCAGTTCTTC. Encoded protein: CASSVGGYNEQFF.

The chain recombines TRBV6-5 with TRBJ1-2; a possible D gene is TRBD1 (6 bases). Trimming took 8 bases from V and 6 from J, leaving 19 bases between them. In germline, CDR1 is MNHEY, CDR2 SVGAGI. The length of the CDR3 is 14 residues. CDR3 sequence reads: CASGQGNTKDGYTF. CDR3 nucleotide sequence: TGTGCCAGCGGCCAGGGGAATACTAAGGATGGCTACACCTTC.

The chain employs TRBV18 and TRBJ2-7; 12 bases agree with TRBD2. Trimming removed 2 bases from V and 7 bases from J; junction bases left unmatched: 9. Germline V CDR1 and CDR2: KGHSH, LQKENI. CDR3 length equals 16 residues. CDR3 residues: CASSPTSGGPDKEQYF. The DNA for the CDR3 is TGTGCCAGCTCACCAACTAGCGGGGGGCCTGATAAGGAGCAGTACTTC.

This clonotype has a handful of counts. The rearrangement links TRBV4-1 to TRBJ1-5; D remains ambiguous. Germline CDR1 and CDR2: MGHRA and YSYEKL. The CDR3 is 13 residues long. Trimming cost V 1 base and J 4 bases, with 5 bases left between them. The CDR3 DNA is TGCGCCAGCAGCCAAGGGACTAATCAGCCCCAGCATTTT. This gives the protein CASSQGTNQPQHF.

This clonotype has more than one count but fewer than ten. The gene calls are TRBV5-6 and TRBJ1-1, with D uncertain. Germline CDR1 SGHDT, CDR2 YYEEEE. This CDR3 comprises 14 residues. V was trimmed by 3 bases and J by 4 bases, leaving 13 bases between them. CDR3 residues: CASSSWESGTEAFF. CDR3 sequence (DNA): TGTGCCAGCAGCTCTTGGGAGTCCGGCACTGAAGCTTTCTTT.

This clonotype was observed at least ten times. The V call is TRBV15, the J call TRBJ2-5, with 8 positions matching TRBD2. The CDR3 loop spans 15 amino acids. V lost 1 base and J lost 2; bases outside the gene matches: 3. The germline CDR1 and CDR2 sequences are LNHNV and YYDKDF (reference sequence). This CDR3 reads CATSRGRGGQETQYF. The DNA of the CDR3 is TGTGCCACCAGCAGAGGACGGGGGGGGCAAGAGACCCAGTACTTC.

The CDR3 region is CASSEDSNEQFF. Here the CDR3 DNA reads TGTGCCAGCAGCGAGGACTCGAATGAGCAGTTCTTC. The chain carries TRBV9 and TRBJ2-1, with D perhaps TRBD2 (5 bases). V lost 3 bases, J lost 7 bases, and 8 bases lay in between. The V gene's germline CDR1 is SGDLS and CDR2 YYNGEE. The CDR3 contains 12 residues.

The genes are TRBV6-2 or TRBV6-3 and TRBJ1-3; maybe TRBD1 (5 bases). CDR1 MNHEY and CDR2 SVGEGT come from the germline V gene. With 2 bases removed from V and 8 bases from J, the gap between germline ends came to 19 bases. This CDR3 has 16 residues. Here the CDR3 reads CASSYQIGASVDTIYF. CDR3 in DNA: TGTGCCAGCAGTTACCAAATCGGGGCTTCGGTGGACACCATATATTTT.

This clonotype was seen a handful of times. V usage is TRBV7-9 and J usage is TRBJ1-2; D is undetermined. V was clipped by 2 bases and J by 5 bases, with 15 bases between them. There are 15 residues in the CDR3. CDR1 is SEHNR and CDR2 is FQNEAQ in the germline V gene (reference sequence). This CDR3 reads CASSLISIQRYGYTF. CDR3 nucleotide sequence: TGTGCCAGCAGCTTAATTTCGATCCAGCGTTATGGCTACACCTTC.

The chain carries TRBV12-3 or TRBV12-4 and TRBJ1-2; D is perhaps TRBD1 (5 bases). Deletions cut 7 bases from V and 4 bases from J, with 13 bases between. CDR3 length: 13 residues. The CDR3, as DNA: TGTGCCAGCACCTCCGGGGGGAGCTATGGCTACACCTTC. It encodes CASTSGGSYGYTF.

Comments on this clonotype: A junction boundary mismatches the germline segment, possibly from a read error. This chain joins TRBV6-5 and TRBJ2-1, with TRBD2 identical over 8 bases. Per germline, CDR1 MNHEY and CDR2 SVGAGI. CDR3 size: 16 residues. In DNA form, the CDR3 reads TGTGCCAGCAGTATAAGCCGGGGGGGGTTCTACAATGAGCATTTCTTC. Translated, it gives CASSISRGGFYNEHFF.